This TCR beta chain was captured by sequencing in a study of cytomegalovirus exposure and HLA in healthy donors. Study observations and caveats: Certain sequence variants were highly shared and formed a cluster, and this cluster was likely a sequencing artifact. Later analysis reportedly placed an Asian-associated ancestry cluster below the approximately 730-donor mean in N-insertions. Confirmation in vitro established that three CMV-associated chains were specific for CMV antigens.

CDR1 and CDR2 from the germline V gene are SEHNR and FQNEAQ (reference sequence). Trimming took 1 base from V and 0 from J, leaving 7 bases between them. The CDR3 consists of 14 residues. Researchers ran the PCR with 60 Vbeta and 13 Jbeta primers. Original processing notes: An analysis that came later counted tens of millions of unique TCR beta chains, around 12 million shared. TCRdb's table, derived via immunoSEQ multiplex PCR, lists solely in-frame clones and lacks some. The V and J calls and the clone size are those of that table, but D and trimming were determined from the DNA. This listing includes roughly 77,000 clones. Concerning this clone itself: What it recognizes is unknown.

The TCR sequence derives from a man aged 25 to 40 in good health and CMV-seronegative. The V and J genes are TRBV7-9 and TRBJ2-7; D not certain. The sample comprised PBMCs. The CDR3 coding sequence is TGTGCCAGCAGCTTAGGGCTCAACTCCTACGAGCAGTACTTC. Protein product: CASSLGLNSYEQYF.